The clone carrying this T cell receptor (beta chain) was observed at least ten times. This sample is part of a study of identical twins. The CDR3 sequence is 13 residues long. The germline V gene has CDR1 SGHRS and CDR2 YFSETQ. V lost 3 bases and J 6 bases, leaving 10 bases between the germline ends. Template switching added a universal primer binding site, and final cDNA carried unique molecular identifiers. One entry per CDR3 protein results from TCRdb running MiXCR on the 5' RACE reads. This table has about 490,000 distinct CDR3 sequences, about 15% appearing once. These data were also filed under a second study, of yellow fever vaccine responses in identical twins.

The chain couples TRBV5-1 to TRBJ2-1; no clear D. Sequenced sample: CD4+ T cells sorted from blood. The sequence was obtained from a woman under 30 in good health. CDR3 in DNA: TGCGCCAGCAGCTCTCCACCGACCAATGAGCAGTTCTTC. Protein sequence: CASSSPPTNEQFF.